The TCR beta chain under discussion was sequenced for a study of blood T cell repertoires in COVID-19. Across the whole study: Samples representing acute and convalescent COVID-19 were sourced from the United States, Italy and Spain. PBMCs, B-cell-depleted T cells, or T cells were the source of the cDNA or gDNA that made up the material.

In the original workflow: Amplification from reference gene primers served as the basis for estimated nucleated cell counts. Sequencing was performed with immunoSEQ multiplex PCR; in TCRdb, only in-frame clones are kept and a portion is missing. V, J and clone size are those of that table, while D and trimming were read from the DNA. The data contain approximately 150,000 clones, approximately 87% of them singletons. This CDR3 region has 17 residues. The germline V gene has CDR1 LGHNA and CDR2 YSLEER. V lost 0 bases and J lost 0, with 14 bases in between. The clonotype was recovered from a woman between 45 and 65 years old with active or convalescent COVID-19. This chain uses TRBV4-3 with TRBJ1-1; tentative D call: TRBD1 (5 bases). Material for sequencing was peripheral blood. The CDR3 DNA reads as TGCGCCAGCAGCCAAGATCCCCGGGGGACGTTGAACACTGAAGCTTTCTTT. This gives the protein CASSQDPRGTLNTEAFF.